This T cell receptor beta chain is drawn from a study of tissue T cells after allogeneic stem cell transplantation. Repertoires were generated with immunoSEQ multiplex PCR, while TCRdb's copy carries only in-frame clones and drops some. The sample records some 2,200 clones, approximately 64% being singletons. Regarding this clone: Its antigen remains unknown. Gene names are mouse gene names. The CDR3 end is not reached by the read, which stops 1 residue before it; the germline J gene fills it in.

Looked up from germline, CDR1 is NSQYPW and CDR2 is LRSPGD (reference sequence). This CDR3 is 16 amino acids long. V lost 5 bases to trimming and J lost 1 base; unmatched junction nucleotides: 5. The study's findings and limits: Anatomically similar tissues had similar TCR repertoires within each patient. Shared clones across patients were few; motif clustering revealed tissue-specific shared signatures.

Specified time point: mouse harvest day 7 after allogeneic transplant. Mouse grafts combined 10^7 T-cell-depleted bone marrow cells with 10^6 splenic CD5+ T cells. Mice had MHC-mismatched B6 into BALB/c GVHD, sampled day 7 or 14. The TCR originated in a female BALB/c mouse given C57BL/6 T cells with graft-versus-host disease after an allogeneic hematopoietic cell transplant. The specimen was spleen. This chain joins TRBV1 and TRBJ2-1; TRBD2 matches at 10 bases. The covered CDR3 bases are TGCACCTGCAGTCCCGGACTGGGGGCAAACTATGCTGAGCAGTTC. Its protein product is CTCSPGLGANYAEQF. From start to end, the CDR3 is CTCSPGLGANYAEQFF.